A single sample gave rise to the 25 T cell receptor beta chains below, sequenced in a study of T cell repertoires in cytomegalovirus infection (dated by TCRdb to the late 2010s). What these receptors recognize is not known. TCRdb shows the sequencer as Illumina HiSeq 1500. In-frame beta chains were kept once TCRdb had trimmed the public reads at Q25 with fastp and called clones with MiXCR. Identical CDR3 protein sequences are pooled into one entry, listed with their most common genes and DNA. The sample table contains tens of thousands of distinct CDR3 sequences; only one count was recorded for 20% of them. The top ten clones comprise around 20% of the sample. The source material was PBMCs, sequenced either directly or after in vitro stimulation (not recorded which). All receptors derive from a human donor in good health (CMV status not recorded). Some clones in this sample may be carry-over from other donors' samples.

A few counts support this clonotype. This chain uses TRBV7-9 with TRBJ1-2; 7 bases are a match to TRBD1. The CDR3 runs to 13 residues. Looked up from germline, CDR1 is SEHNR and CDR2 is FQNEAQ (reference sequence). CDR3 in DNA: TGTGCGACAGGGCAGCCGCCTAACTATGGCTACACCTTC. This encodes CATGQPPNYGYTF. The complete variable domain, with remaining parts taken from reference TRBV7-9 and TRBJ1-2, reads DTGVSQNPRHKITKRGQNVTFRCDPISEHNRLYWYRQTLGQGPEFLTYFQNEAQLEKSRLLSDRFSAERPKGSFSTLEIQRTEQGDSAMYLCATGQPPNYGYTFGSGTRLTVV.

The rearrangement links TRBV27 to TRBJ1-6; TRBD1 might be the D (5 bases). The germline V gene encodes CDR1 MNHEY and CDR2 SMNVEV (reference sequence). Trimming pared 5 bases from V and 0 bases from J, leaving 8 bases between. The length of the CDR3 is 15 residues. CDR3 DNA sequence: TGTGCCAGCAGTCCTGGGGGCTCCTATAATTCACCCCTCCACTTT. It specifies CASSPGGSYNSPLHF.

The chain combines TRBV2 with TRBJ2-7; D is perhaps TRBD1 (5 bases). This CDR3 is built from 13 residues. The germline V and J ends were trimmed by 3 bases and 3 bases, with 9 bases remaining between them. Germline CDR1 reads SNHLY; CDR2 reads FYNNEI. The CDR3 DNA reads TGTGCCAGCAGTGATCAGGGAAACTACGAGCAGTACTTC. Translating gives CASSDQGNYEQYF.

This clonotype came up a few times. The chain is built from TRBV5-6 and TRBJ2-1; D may be TRBD2 (7 bases). The V end lost 0 bases, the J end lost 7 bases, and 17 bases lay between the germline ends. The CDR3 runs to 16 residues. The germline V gene encodes CDR1 SGHDT and CDR2 YYEEEE. The CDR3 protein is CASSLGGGRAWNEQFF. CDR3 sequence (DNA): TGTGCCAGCAGCTTGGGGGGGGGGCGAGCCTGGAATGAGCAGTTCTTC.

A few counts support this clonotype. The CDR3 here is CASSDWDTEAFF. The CDR3 DNA reads as TGTGCCAGCAGTGATTGGGACACTGAAGCTTTCTTT. V gene TRBV25-1 combines with J gene TRBJ1-1; D is uncertain. The V gene lost 3 bases and the J gene lost 3 bases, with 5 bases spanning the gap. The CDR3 has 12 amino acids. Germline V lookup: CDR1 MGHDK, CDR2 SYGVNS.

The table lists this clonotype with many counts. The chain uses TRBV4-1 and TRBJ2-3; D is ambiguous. The germline V gene encodes CDR1 MGHRA and CDR2 YSYEKL. This CDR3 is built from 13 residues. The ends were cut back, 6 bases at V and 3 bases at J, with 10 bases in the middle. The CDR3 sequence: CASRSRRTDTQYF. The CDR3 nucleotides read TGCGCCAGCAGGTCCCGTAGGACAGATACGCAGTATTTT.

This clonotype has only a few counts. V usage is TRBV19 and J usage is TRBJ1-1; 8 bases are a match to TRBD1. With 7 bases clipped from V and 1 base from J, the junction kept 8 bases outside the gene matches. The CDR3 contains 15 residues. Germline CDR1 and CDR2: LNHDA and SQIVND (reference sequence). DNA of the CDR3: TGTGCCAGTACCGAGGGGACAGGCAAGAACACTGAAGCTTTCTTT. It codes for CASTEGTGKNTEAFF. Based on the CDR3 plus reference TRBV19 and TRBJ1-1, the full variable domain is DGGITQSPKYLFRKEGQNVTLSCEQNLNHDAMYWYRQDPGQGLRLIYYSQIVNDFQKGDIAEGYSVSREKKESFPLTVTSAQKNPTAFYLCASTEGTGKNTEAFFGQGTRLTVV.

J is TRBJ1-1 and V is TRBV12-3 or TRBV12-4, with D perhaps matching TRBD1 (6 bases). The CDR3 extends over 20 amino acids. V lost 5 bases, J lost 1 base, and 29 bases lay in between. CDR3 coding DNA: TGTGCCAGCAGTGAACATCCCGGGGCTCGGGGGGGCATGAGGAACACTGAAGCTTTCTTT. Amino acid sequence: CASSEHPGARGGMRNTEAFF.

There are a few counts of this clonotype. This chain uses TRBV19 with TRBJ1-1; D call uncertain. The CDR3 has 14 amino acids. V was clipped by 3 bases and J by 3 bases, with 11 bases between them. From germline, CDR1 is LNHDA and CDR2 SQIVND (reference sequence). The CDR3 spells CASSIWGSDTEAFF. The DNA of the CDR3 is TGTGCCAGTAGTATTTGGGGATCGGACACTGAAGCTTTCTTT.

Here the CDR3 reads CASSSGTSGGATQYF. The CDR3 DNA reads TGTGCCAGCAGCTCCGGGACTAGCGGGGGAGCGACCCAGTACTTC. V gene TRBV6-5 combines with J gene TRBJ2-5; 14 bases agree with TRBD2. Germline trimming cut 6 bases from V and 7 bases from J; bases unmatched to any gene: 7. Germline lookup yields CDR1 MNHEY and CDR2 SVGAGI. The length of the CDR3 is 15 residues.

This clonotype was detected ten times or more. The chain has TRBV7-2 and TRBJ2-7, with a tentative D call TRBD2 (6 bases). Germline V gene data show CDR1 as SGHTA and CDR2 as FQGNSA. The V end lost 5 bases, the J end lost 2 bases, and 16 bases lay between the germline ends. This CDR3 comprises 15 residues. The CDR3 sequence is CASSLSFGGAYEQYV. Written as DNA, the CDR3 is TGTGCCAGCAGCCTATCGTTTGGAGGGGCCTACGAGCAGTACGTC.

This clonotype came up many times. The chain has TRBV7-2 and TRBJ1-3; D may be TRBD1 (5 bases). V was shortened by 3 bases and J by 2 bases, with 5 bases between the two germline ends. The CDR3 is 13 residues long. CDR1 is SGHTA, CDR2 FQGNSA, per germline. CDR3 loop: CASSLGAGNTIYF. DNA of the CDR3: TGTGCCAGCAGCTTGGGGGCTGGAAACACCATATATTTT.

This chain connects TRBV12-5 to TRBJ2-1; maybe TRBD1 (6 bases). Between the trimmed V and J ends, which lost 0 bases and 8 bases, there was a span of 23 bases. This CDR3 spans 18 amino acids. Germline V gene sequence: CDR1 LGHNT, CDR2 FRNRAP. This CDR3 is CASGLVLGTQFSEDEQFF. The CDR3 DNA reads as TGTGCTAGTGGTTTGGTACTCGGGACACAGTTCTCCGAGGATGAGCAGTTCTTC.

The sample holds a few counts of this clonotype. V gene TRBV6-5 combines with J gene TRBJ2-1; tentatively, D is TRBD1 (5 bases). The V and J ends lost 5 bases and 5 bases respectively, with 10 bases between them. This CDR3 is 13 amino acids long. Germline V CDR1 and CDR2: MNHEY, SVGAGI. The CDR3 region has the DNA TGTGCCAGCAGTAGGGGTGAGCACAATGAGCAGTTCTTC. Amino acid sequence: CASSRGEHNEQFF.

The chain recombines TRBV10-3 with TRBJ2-1, with 12 nucleotides matching TRBD2. Germline assignment: CDR1 ENHRY and CDR2 SYGVKD. The CDR3 runs 16 residues. V lost 4 bases, J lost 5 bases, and 6 bases stayed unmatched. In DNA, the CDR3 is TGTGCCATCAGTGGTAGGACTAGCGGGACCAACAATGAGCAGTTCTTC. It codes for CAISGRTSGTNNEQFF.

This clonotype was picked up a small number of times. The chain couples TRBV27 to TRBJ1-1; D is unresolved. Trimming pared 3 bases from V and 4 bases from J, leaving 9 bases between. CDR1 MNHEY and CDR2 SMNVEV come from the germline V gene (reference sequence). The CDR3 has 13 amino acids. This chain's CDR3 is CASSFSGSTEAFF. Written as DNA, the CDR3 is TGTGCCAGCAGTTTTTCGGGGAGCACTGAAGCTTTCTTT.

This clonotype occurred many times. V usage is TRBV2 and J usage is TRBJ2-7, with D perhaps TRBD1 (6 bases). CDR3 length: 13 residues. Per germline, CDR1 SNHLY and CDR2 FYNNEI. Trimming shortened V by 7 bases and J by 1 base, and 11 bases separated the two germline ends. CDR3 amino acids: CASKTGSSYEQYF. In nucleotides, the CDR3 is TGTGCCAGCAAAACAGGGTCGTCCTACGAGCAGTACTTC.

This clonotype was counted at least ten times. This chain uses TRBV9 with TRBJ2-5; unclear D gene. This CDR3 region has 14 residues. The germline CDR1 and CDR2 sequences are SGDLS and YYNGEE. The V end was cut by 2 bases, the J end by 4 bases, with 12 bases between. The CDR3 DNA reads as TGTGCCAGCAGCGTTTCAGGTGTCGGAGAGACCCAGTACTTC. Translating gives CASSVSGVGETQYF.

With respect to this clonotype: A much larger clone differs from this one at a single base, so this may be a read error. The chain carries TRBV7-2 and TRBJ2-5; 9 bases align to TRBD2. The CDR3 is 13 residues long. Germline CDR1 SGHTA, CDR2 FQGNSA. This CDR3 reads CANSSSGEETQYF. The CDR3 DNA is TGTGCCAACAGCTCTAGCGGGGAAGAGACCCAGTACTTC.

This clonotype was counted between two and nine times. V and J are TRBV5-1 and TRBJ2-7; 7 nucleotides align to TRBD1. The V gene's germline CDR1 is SGHRS and CDR2 YFSETQ. The CDR3 loop spans 15 amino acids. V trimming: 4 bases; J trimming: 3 bases; junction bases outside the gene matches: 10. CDR3 in amino acids: CASSARQGGVYEQYF. CDR3 DNA: TGCGCCAGCAGCGCTCGACAGGGTGGTGTCTACGAGCAGTACTTC.

This clonotype was observed at least ten times. J is TRBJ2-3 and V is TRBV12-5; no clear D gene. V was pared by 3 bases and J by 4 bases, with 11 bases between. CDR3 length equals 14 residues. The V gene's germline CDR1 is LGHNT and CDR2 FRNRAP. CDR3 region: CASGFNHDPDTQYF. In DNA, the CDR3 is TGTGCTAGTGGTTTCAATCATGACCCAGATACGCAGTATTTT. The variable domain in full, with the rest retrieved from reference TRBV12-5 and TRBJ2-3, is DARVTQTPRHKVTEMGQEVTMRCQPILGHNTVFWYRQTMMQGLELLAYFRNRAPLDDSGMPKDRFSAEMPDATLATLKIQPSEPRDSAVYFCASGFNHDPDTQYFGPGTRLTVL.

The rearrangement links TRBV10-3 to TRBJ1-1; a possible D gene is TRBD1 (6 bases). V lost 10 bases and J lost 1, with 16 bases in between. CDR1 is ENHRY and CDR2 is SYGVKD in the germline V gene. There are 14 residues in the CDR3. This CDR3 is CATHAWGANTEAFF. Here the CDR3 DNA reads TGTGCCACCCACGCGTGGGGGGCGAACACTGAAGCTTTCTTT.

This clonotype came up a few times. The CDR3, as DNA: TGTGCCAGCAGTTTGAGAACGACAGGGGTAACTGAGCAGTTCTTC. Its protein product is CASSLRTTGVTEQFF. The chain couples TRBV6-5 to TRBJ2-1, with 8 positions matching TRBD1. The CDR3 is 15 residues long. J gave up 9 bases and V 4 bases, and 11 bases lay outside the gene matches. CDR1 is MNHEY and CDR2 is SVGAGI in the germline V gene.

This clonotype was seen a few times. CDR3 residues: CASSLLGAPGQGGRGTEAFF. For the CDR3, the DNA is TGCGCCAGCAGCCTATTGGGGGCACCGGGACAGGGAGGCCGTGGCACTGAAGCTTTCTTT. J is TRBJ1-1 and V is TRBV4-1; 9 bases fit TRBD1. Unmatched junction bases numbered 22, after V lost 4 bases and J lost 4 bases. Germline assignment: CDR1 MGHRA and CDR2 YSYEKL. This CDR3 region has 20 residues.

This clonotype was seen ten or more times. This chain uses TRBV12-3 or TRBV12-4 with TRBJ2-2; 11 bases align to TRBD1. This CDR3 spans 15 amino acids. The trim removed 6 bases at V and 4 bases at J, leaving 4 bases unmatched. The CDR3 DNA reads as TGTGCCAGCAGCCGTGGGACAGGGGGCACCGGGGAGCTGTTTTTT. It codes for CASSRGTGGTGELFF.